The clone carrying this TCR beta chain showed up many times. Its specificity is unknown. This entry is derived from a study of CD8 T cells in ankylosing spondylitis. Overall study results and limits: One TCR beta motif, made up of seven to nine highly homologous variants, appeared characteristic of ankylosing spondylitis blood. Clones tied to disease were said to be significantly enriched in matched ankylosing spondylitis synovial fluid.

By quantitative 5'-RACE with molecular barcodes, the TCR beta libraries were made. TCRdb re-called the 5' RACE reads through MiXCR, storing one row per CDR3 protein. The repertoire holds 300,000 to 400,000 distinct CDR3 sequences, with roughly 15% as singletons. Sequencing input: blood, either unsorted or a sorted T cell fraction (not recorded which). This TCR was sampled from a male donor with ankylosing spondylitis or in good health (not recorded which).

CDR3 sequence (DNA): TGCGCCAGCAGCATGGGACTAGCGGTCTACGAGCAGTACTTC. The encoded protein is CASSMGLAVYEQYF. The chain employs TRBV5-1 and TRBJ2-7; 11 positions agree with TRBD2. The CDR3 contains 14 residues. CDR1 is SGHRS and CDR2 is YFSETQ in the germline V gene. V lost 4 bases and J lost 3; bases outside the gene matches: 3.